The 19 T cell receptor beta chains given below trace back to one sample, sequenced in a study of CD8 T cells in ankylosing spondylitis. Findings and limits, study-wide: The study identified a TCR beta motif of roughly eight highly homologous variants that appeared characteristic of ankylosing spondylitis blood.

From the 5' RACE reads, TCRdb called clonotypes with MiXCR, one entry per CDR3 protein. The sample consists of about 220,000 distinct CDR3 sequences, around 7.9% of them appearing once. These receptors' targets are unknown. Sequences were obtained from blood, either unsorted or a sorted T cell fraction (not recorded which). These receptors all come from a male donor with ankylosing spondylitis.

This clonotype was observed a few times. The V call is TRBV10-3, the J call TRBJ1-1; 9 nucleotides agree with TRBD1. Trimming removed 6 bases from V and 2 bases from J; junction bases left unmatched: 4. Germline CDR1 is ENHRY and CDR2 is SYGVKD. CDR3 length: 14 amino acids. In DNA, the CDR3 is TGTGCCATCAGCCAGACAGGGGGAAACACTGAAGCTTTCTTT. Protein product: CAISQTGGNTEAFF.

The chain carries TRBV4-3 and TRBJ2-1, with a tentative D call TRBD1 (6 bases). Trimming pared 1 base from V and 8 bases from J, leaving 15 bases between. This CDR3 has 15 residues. CDR1 is LGHNA and CDR2 is YSLEER in the germline V gene. CDR3 region: CASSQGPSGQYEQFF. CDR3 DNA sequence: TGCGCCAGCAGCCAAGGCCCCTCGGGACAATATGAGCAGTTCTTC.

This clonotype has a count of ten or more. Written as DNA, the CDR3 is TGTGCCAGCAGCCCTGGACTAGCGGGGAACAATGAGCAGTTCTTC. This sequence encodes CASSPGLAGNNEQFF. The V call is TRBV12-3 or TRBV12-4, the J call TRBJ2-1; TRBD2 matches 12 bases. After removal of 6 bases from V and 5 bases from J, the junction contained 5 bases not matched to a gene. The CDR3 is 15 residues long.

In its sample, this clonotype was seen a few times. The chain employs TRBV10-3 and TRBJ2-7, with D possibly matching TRBD2 (5 bases). CDR1 is ENHRY and CDR2 is SYGVKD in the germline V gene. The CDR3 has 14 amino acids. The V end was cut by 4 bases, the J end by 6 bases, with 16 bases between. CDR3 nucleotide sequence: TGTGCCATCAGTGGAGGGCTGATCGCAGGCGAGCAGTACTTC. Translated: CAISGGLIAGEQYF.

The chain has TRBV24-1 and TRBJ2-1; maybe TRBD2 (6 bases). Germline-derived CDR1 and CDR2 are KGHDR and SFDVKD. This CDR3 spans 13 amino acids. Trimming cost V 7 bases and J 10 bases, with 16 bases left between them. The CDR3 sequence is CATSGPPRGEQFF. Written as DNA, the CDR3 is TGTGCCACCAGCGGTCCCCCCCGGGGGGAGCAGTTCTTC.

This clonotype appeared many times. The V and J genes are TRBV4-3 and TRBJ2-1; 8 nucleotides agree with TRBD2. V dropped 4 bases and J dropped 7; count of bases not matched to a gene: 9. The V gene's germline CDR1 is LGHNA and CDR2 YSLEER. This CDR3 region has 15 residues. The CDR3 reads CASSLISGEKNEQFF. The CDR3 DNA is TGCGCCAGCAGCCTGATTAGCGGGGAAAAGAATGAGCAGTTCTTC.

This clonotype has a count of ten or more. V gene TRBV28 combines with J gene TRBJ1-2; D is undetermined. Germline-derived CDR1 and CDR2 are MDHEN and SYDVKM. The V and J ends lost 1 base and 3 bases respectively, with 12 bases between them. The CDR3 spans 15 residues. CDR3 loop: CASSLLNLPDYGYTF. Here the CDR3 DNA reads TGTGCCAGCAGTTTATTGAACCTTCCAGACTATGGCTACACCTTC.

In this sample, this clonotype turned up many times. The chain is built from TRBV25-1 and TRBJ2-5; no reliable D call. Trimming pared 3 bases from V and 5 bases from J, leaving 7 bases between. The CDR3 totals 12 residues. Looked up from germline, CDR1 is MGHDK and CDR2 is SYGVNS. The CDR3 spells CASSETWETQYF. CDR3 in DNA: TGTGCCAGCAGTGAGACGTGGGAGACCCAGTACTTC.

This clonotype was seen only a few times. The rearrangement links TRBV28 to TRBJ2-1, with a weak D call TRBD1 (5 bases). From germline, CDR1 is MDHEN and CDR2 SYDVKM. Trimming removed 5 bases from V and 8 bases from J, with 10 bases in between. The CDR3 runs to 12 residues. The CDR3 spells CASSLRVDEQFF. The CDR3 coding sequence is TGTGCCAGCAGTCTCAGGGTCGATGAGCAGTTCTTC. Full variable domain (outside the CDR3, taken from reference TRBV28 and TRBJ2-1): DVKVTQSSRYLVKRTGEKVFLECVQDMDHENMFWYRQDPGLGLRLIYFSYDVKMKEKGDIPEGYSVSREKKERFSLILESASTNQTSMYLCASSLRVDEQFFGPGTRLTVL.

V is TRBV5-6 and J is TRBJ1-1, with D tentatively TRBD1 (6 bases). Trimming took off 9 bases at V and 1 base at J, with 22 bases between the two ends. In germline, CDR1 is SGHDT, CDR2 YYEEEE. The CDR3 consists of 16 residues. Here the CDR3 DNA reads TGTGCCATGGGCACCGGGGGGGGCAGGGAGAACACTGAAGCTTTCTTT. It specifies CAMGTGGGRENTEAFF.

This chain uses TRBV6-2 or TRBV6-3 with TRBJ2-7; no clear D gene. This CDR3 spans 11 amino acids. Germline V gene sequence: CDR1 MNHEY, CDR2 SVGEGT. V was shortened by 9 bases and J by 2 bases, with 8 bases between the two germline ends. The DNA of the CDR3 is TGTGCCAGTGGAGAGACCTACGAGCAGTACTTC. It specifies CASGETYEQYF.

Notes on this clonotype: A single base separates this from a much larger clone, so it may be a read error. CDR3: CASSTPPGTHYGYTF. The CDR3, as DNA: TGTGCCAGCAGTACCCCACCCGGGACCCACTATGGCTACACCTTC. The chain couples TRBV27 to TRBJ1-2; D is possibly TRBD1 (5 bases). V lost 5 bases to trimming and J lost 3 bases, with 16 bases between them. CDR1 is MNHEY and CDR2 is SMNVEV in the germline V gene (reference sequence). The CDR3 is made up of 15 amino acids.

There are a few counts of this clonotype. The chain recombines TRBV11-1 with TRBJ2-7, with unresolved D. With 1 base removed from V and 0 bases from J, the gap between germline ends came to 13 bases. This CDR3 is 16 amino acids long. Germline-derived CDR1 and CDR2 are SGHAT and FQDESV (reference sequence). The DNA of the CDR3 is TGTGCCAGCAGCTTAGAACCGGGTATACGCTCCTACGAGCAGTACTTC. It codes for CASSLEPGIRSYEQYF.

This clonotype has a count of ten or more. This rearrangement joins TRBV15 to TRBJ2-1, with TRBD2 identical over 11 bases. The germline V gene has CDR1 LNHNV and CDR2 YYDKDF (reference sequence). V dropped 5 bases and J dropped 4; count of bases not matched to a gene: 4. The CDR3 contains 15 residues. CDR3 bases: TGTGCCACCAGCCCGACTAGCGGGGAATACAATGAGCAGTTCTTC. It specifies CATSPTSGEYNEQFF. Together with reference TRBV15 and TRBJ2-1, the CDR3 gives the full variable domain: DAMVIQNPRYQVTQFGKPVTLSCSQTLNHNVMYWYQQKSSQAPKLLFHYYDKDFNNEADTPDNFQSRRPNTSFCFLDIRSPGLGDTAMYLCATSPTSGEYNEQFFGPGTRLTVL.

The sample holds many counts of this clonotype. The CDR3: CASSPTTGAPIYEQYF. CDR3 DNA: TGTGCCAGCAGCCCCACGACAGGGGCCCCCATCTACGAGCAGTACTTC. The rearrangement uses TRBV7-9 and TRBJ2-7; 8 nucleotides align to TRBD1. V lost 5 bases and J lost 3; bases outside the gene matches: 12. CDR3 length: 16 residues. Germline CDR1 is SEHNR and CDR2 is FQNEAQ (reference sequence).

This clonotype has more than one count but fewer than ten. V and J are TRBV4-2 and TRBJ2-7; 7 bases are a match to TRBD2. The CDR3 covers 16 residues. The germline V gene has CDR1 LGHNA and CDR2 YNFKEQ. After removal of 1 base from V and 2 bases from J, the junction contained 8 bases not matched to a gene. CDR3 protein: CASSQAGGSVAYEQYF. As DNA, the CDR3 is TGTGCCAGCAGCCAAGCGGGGGGTAGCGTCGCCTACGAGCAGTACTTC.

This clonotype showed up many times. The chain links TRBV11-1 to TRBJ2-7; D is unclear. This CDR3 region has 14 residues. V was clipped by 2 bases and J by 0 bases, with 8 bases between them. In germline, CDR1 is SGHAT, CDR2 FQDESV (reference sequence). In DNA form, the CDR3 reads TGTGCCAGCAGCTTATTTGGCACCTCCTACGAGCAGTACTTC. It encodes CASSLFGTSYEQYF.

This clonotype was seen ten or more times. V usage is TRBV29-1 and J usage is TRBJ2-6; tentatively, D is TRBD1 or TRBD2 (5 bases each). Germline V gene data show CDR1 as SQVTM and CDR2 as ANQGSEA. V lost 5 bases to trimming and J lost 8 bases, with 16 bases between them. This CDR3 contains 14 residues. DNA for the CDR3: TGCAGCGTTCAAGGTGTCGGGGCCTCCAACGTCCTGACTTTC. As protein: CSVQGVGASNVLTF.

This clonotype was found many times. This chain links TRBV2 with TRBJ1-6; no firm D call. This CDR3 is 16 amino acids long. CDR1 is SNHLY, CDR2 FYNNEI, per germline. Between the trimmed V and J ends, which lost 5 bases and 0 bases, there was a span of 11 bases. The CDR3 sequence is CASSLDTSSYNSPLHF. The CDR3 DNA reads as TGTGCCAGCAGTCTTGACACGAGCTCCTATAATTCACCCCTCCACTTT.